This T cell receptor (beta chain) comes out of a study of molecular identifiers for immune sequencing clone quantification. TCRdb ran MiXCR on the PCR reads and lists one entry per CDR3 protein. Among about 300,000 distinct CDR3 sequences listed, around 21% were seen once. There are many counts of this clonotype. Sample: naive CD8+ T cells from blood, with Jurkat cell RNA spiked in. The subset was: FACS-sorted CD8+CD4-CCR7+CD45RA+ naive T cells. The receptor's source is a human donor in good health. Some libraries in this study had Jurkat cell RNA spiked in.

CDR3: CASSQDQGASYNEQFF. In DNA form, the CDR3 reads TGCGCCAGCAGCCAAGACCAGGGGGCATCCTACAATGAGCAGTTCTTC. This chain joins TRBV4-1 and TRBJ2-1; 8 nucleotides agree with TRBD1. Germline CDR1 reads MGHRA; CDR2 reads YSYEKL. The ends lost 0 bases at V and 1 base at J; junction bases unmatched: 2. This CDR3 is built from 16 residues.